The 31 T cell receptor beta chains given below trace back to one sample, sequenced in a study of control samples from healthy donors and cancer patients. The method was immunoSEQ multiplex PCR; TCRdb's version includes in-frame clones alone and lacks a portion of them. The sample has tens of thousands of clones, approximately 84% seen once. The specimen sequenced was blood. These receptor sequences come from a man in his forties or fifties in good health.

The chain uses TRBV18 and TRBJ2-7; D call uncertain. Germline CDR1 is KGHSH and CDR2 is LQKENI. The CDR3 is 14 amino acids. Trimming cost V 2 bases and J 0 bases, with 8 bases left between them. The CDR3 protein is CASSPNRNSYEQYF. CDR3 nucleotides: TGTGCCAGCTCACCAAATAGGAACTCCTACGAGCAGTACTTC.

V gene TRBV10-1 combines with J gene TRBJ2-7; D is ambiguous. The germline gives CDR1 WNHNN, CDR2 SYGVQD (reference sequence). Between the trimmed V and J ends, which lost 0 bases and 6 bases, there was a span of 6 bases. The CDR3 sequence is 12 residues long. The CDR3, as DNA: TGCGCCAGCAGTGAGTCTTCGGGCGAGCAGTACTTC. It translates to CASSESSGEQYF.

This clone has a handful of counts. The chain links TRBV7-8 to TRBJ1-3; TRBD1 might be the D (6 bases). CDR1 and CDR2 (germline): SGHVS, FQNEAQ. Trimming stripped 5 bases from V and 4 bases from J, with 15 bases between. CDR3 length: 15 amino acids. The CDR3 loop reads CASSLSRTAGNTIYF. In DNA form, the CDR3 reads TGTGCCAGCAGCCTCTCCCGGACAGCGGGAAACACCATATATTTT.

The chain joins TRBV6-2 or TRBV6-3 to TRBJ1-5; D is ambiguous. The length of the CDR3 is 17 residues. The V end was cut by 0 bases, the J end by 0 bases, with 12 bases between. CDR1 is MNHEY and CDR2 is SVGEGT in the germline V gene. CDR3: CASSYSITSHSNQPQHF. As DNA, the CDR3 is TGTGCCAGCAGTTACTCGATAACAAGCCATAGCAATCAGCCCCAGCATTTT.

This clone was recorded only once. The V and J genes are TRBV6-2 or TRBV6-3 and TRBJ2-1, with D maybe TRBD1 (6 bases). CDR1 and CDR2 (germline): MNHEY, SVGEGT. Trimming took 5 bases from V and 2 from J, leaving 13 bases between them. This CDR3 contains 15 residues. The CDR3 is CASSLSEGAYNEQFF. The DNA of the CDR3 is TGTGCCAGCAGTCTCTCCGAGGGGGCCTACAATGAGCAGTTCTTC.

CDR3 protein: CASSIGTGTYEQYF. The CDR3 nucleotides are TGTGCCAGCTCCATCGGGACAGGAACCTACGAGCAGTACTTC. The chain combines TRBV19 with TRBJ2-7; 8 bases are shared with TRBD1. The germline V gene has CDR1 LNHDA and CDR2 SQIVND (reference sequence). This CDR3 contains 14 residues. V gave up 9 bases and J gave up 2 bases; unmatched junction bases: 9.

This rearrangement joins TRBV5-5 to TRBJ2-7; no reliable D call. The V gene lost 2 bases and the J gene lost 4 bases, with 10 bases spanning the gap. The CDR3 has 13 residues. The germline V gene encodes CDR1 SGHKS and CDR2 YYEKEE (reference sequence). CDR3 residues: CASSFGWAYEQYF. For the CDR3, the DNA is TGTGCCAGCAGCTTTGGGTGGGCGTACGAGCAGTACTTC.

This chain links TRBV11-2 with TRBJ2-1; 13 bases agree with TRBD2. Germline CDR1 and CDR2: SGHAT and FQNNGV. V gave up 5 bases and J gave up 10 bases; unmatched junction bases: 5. There are 14 residues in the CDR3. Here the CDR3 reads CASSPGLAGVEQFF. The CDR3 nucleotides are TGTGCCAGCAGCCCCGGACTAGCGGGAGTGGAGCAGTTCTTC.

V gene TRBV9 combines with J gene TRBJ1-4; possible D gene TRBD1, 5 bases. Trimming cost V 8 bases and J 6 bases, with 17 bases left between them. Germline V gene sequence: CDR1 SGDLS, CDR2 YYNGEE. CDR3 length: 14 amino acids. Here the CDR3 reads CASPLTGGDEKLFF. The CDR3 DNA reads as TGTGCCAGTCCACTAACTGGAGGGGATGAAAAACTGTTTTTT.

Comment on this clone: This CDR3 is also generated by other DNA sequences in the sample. The chain employs TRBV19 and TRBJ1-1; TRBD1 might be the D (5 bases). The germline CDR1 and CDR2 sequences are LNHDA and SQIVND (reference sequence). V lost 4 bases to trimming and J lost 5 bases, with 11 bases between them. CDR3 length: 13 residues. The CDR3 nucleotides read TGTGCCAGTAGTACCAGGGAGAGGACTGAAGCTTTCTTT. It yields the protein CASSTRERTEAFF.

The chain employs TRBV30 and TRBJ1-1, with D perhaps matching TRBD1 (5 bases). Germline V gene lookup returns CDR1 GTSNPN and CDR2 SVGIG (reference sequence). Deletions cut 0 bases from V and 7 bases from J, with 9 bases between. The CDR3 contains 12 residues. This CDR3 is CAWSVGGGEAFF. The CDR3 DNA reads as TGTGCCTGGAGTGTTGGGGGAGGTGAAGCTTTCTTT.

V is TRBV28 and J is TRBJ2-7; D call uncertain. V lost 3 bases and J 4 bases, leaving 10 bases between the germline ends. Germline CDR1 and CDR2: MDHEN and SYDVKM. This CDR3 has 13 residues. The CDR3 is CASSLAGPYEQYF. The DNA for the CDR3 is TGTGCCAGCAGTTTGGCCGGGCCGTACGAGCAGTACTTC.

The chain's CDR3 is CATSLLWGRVLVLRRSNTEAFF. CDR3 sequence (DNA): TGTGCCACCAGCCTTCTATGGGGGCGAGTGTTAGTCCTCAGACGAAGTAACACTGAAGCTTTCTTT. V gene TRBV15 combines with J gene TRBJ1-1, with a weak D call TRBD1 (6 bases). The CDR3 is made up of 22 amino acids. The germline V gene has CDR1 LNHNV and CDR2 YYDKDF (reference sequence). Deletions cut 5 bases from V and 2 bases from J, with 36 bases between.

V is TRBV7-8 and J is TRBJ1-3; no reliable D call. V dropped 1 base and J dropped 3 bases, with 1 base sitting between them. This CDR3 contains 12 residues. CDR1 is SGHVS, CDR2 FQNEAQ, per germline. Here the CDR3 DNA reads TGTGCCAGCAGCTTAGTTGGAAACACCATATATTTT. The encoded protein is CASSLVGNTIYF.

The chain links TRBV5-1 to TRBJ1-1; D unresolved. CDR1 and CDR2 (germline): SGHRS, YFSETQ. The germline V and J ends were trimmed by 3 bases and 6 bases, with 12 bases remaining between them. The CDR3 has 13 amino acids. CDR3 in DNA: TGCGCCAGCAGCTCTTTGGAGTTGGCTGAAGCTTTCTTT. Protein: CASSSLELAEAFF.

The chain recombines TRBV23-1 with TRBJ2-3; perhaps TRBD2 as D (6 bases). TRBV23-1 is classed as an ORF, of uncertain function. V was pared by 0 bases and J by 4 bases, with 11 bases between. The length of the CDR3 is 15 residues. This CDR3 reads CASSQSFGGPDTQYF. The CDR3 bases are TGCGCCAGCAGTCAATCTTTCGGGGGTCCAGATACGCAGTATTTT.

V is TRBV7-6 and J is TRBJ1-1, with 9 bases identical to TRBD1. Germline lookup yields CDR1 SGHVS and CDR2 FNYEAQ. V gave up 4 bases and J gave up 3 bases; unmatched junction bases: 9. The CDR3 consists of 16 residues. The CDR3 here is CASSSGGQGRHTEAFF. In nucleotides, the CDR3 is TGTGCCAGCAGCTCAGGCGGACAGGGGCGTCACACTGAAGCTTTCTTT.

The table lists this clone with a few counts. The chain uses TRBV29-1 and TRBJ1-2, with 7 bases lining up with TRBD1. The CDR3 covers 13 residues. From germline, CDR1 is SQVTM and CDR2 ANQGSEA. Trimming cost V 4 bases and J 4 bases; bases outside gene matches: 6. Written as DNA, the CDR3 is TGCAGCGTTGTGACAGGGCAGAGCTATGGCTACACCTTC. This sequence encodes CSVVTGQSYGYTF.

V and J are TRBV29-1 and TRBJ2-5, with D perhaps TRBD2 (6 bases). Deletions cut 6 bases from V and 4 bases from J, with 18 bases between. Germline assignment: CDR1 SQVTM and CDR2 ANQGSEA. The CDR3 is made up of 14 amino acids. The chain's CDR3 is CSVDNLGLRETQYF. As DNA, the CDR3 is TGCAGCGTGGATAACTTGGGACTCCGAGAGACCCAGTACTTC.

V is TRBV7-9 and J is TRBJ1-2; 9 positions agree with TRBD1. CDR1 and CDR2 (germline): SEHNR, FQNEAQ (reference sequence). This CDR3 has 13 residues. V lost 4 bases to trimming and J lost 7 bases; unmatched junction nucleotides: 4. The CDR3 here is CASSSTGGTGYTF. CDR3 in DNA: TGTGCCAGCAGCTCCACAGGGGGCACTGGCTACACCTTC.

The CDR3 DNA follows: TGTGCCAGCGTCCCAATGGGGGTCGTGAACACTGAAGCTTTCTTT. Residues: CASVPMGVVNTEAFF. The chain uses TRBV9 and TRBJ1-1; D perhaps matches TRBD1 (5 bases). The CDR3 totals 15 residues. Germline V lookup: CDR1 SGDLS, CDR2 YYNGEE. The germline V and J ends were trimmed by 7 bases and 0 bases, with 16 bases remaining between them. Full variable domain (outside the CDR3, taken from reference TRBV9 and TRBJ1-1): DSGVTQTPKHLITATGQRVTLRCSPRSGDLSVYWYQQSLDQGLQFLIQYYNGEERAKGNILERFSAQQFPDLHSELNLSSLELGDSALYFCASVPMGVVNTEAFFGQGTRLTVV.

The CDR3 sequence is CASSRMVGEQYF. The CDR3 DNA is TGTGCCAGCAGTCGGATGGTGGGCGAGCAGTACTTC. The gene calls are TRBV6-5 and TRBJ2-7; no clear D gene. The CDR3 sequence is 12 residues long. Germline V gives CDR1 MNHEY, CDR2 SVGAGI. V lost 5 bases and J lost 6, with 11 bases in between.

Only a few counts were recorded for this clone. V is TRBV16 and J is TRBJ1-3, with TRBD1 matching over 8 bases. V was pared by 3 bases and J by 2 bases, with 0 bases of the junction left unmatched. CDR1 and CDR2 from the germline V gene are KGHSY and FQNENV. The CDR3 contains 14 residues. CDR3 DNA sequence: TGTGCCAGCAGCCAGGACAGGGCTGGAAACACCATATATTTT. This codes for CASSQDRAGNTIYF.

The chain uses TRBV6-5 and TRBJ2-5; 9 nucleotides line up with TRBD2. Trimming cost V 8 bases and J 1 base; bases outside gene matches: 2. CDR1 is MNHEY, CDR2 SVGAGI, per germline. The CDR3 is 13 residues long. CDR3 residues: CASLSGSQETQYF. CDR3 DNA sequence: TGTGCCAGCCTTAGCGGGAGCCAAGAGACCCAGTACTTC.

The rearrangement links TRBV7-9 to TRBJ2-3, with D possibly being TRBD1 (6 bases). Germline V gene sequence: CDR1 SEHNR, CDR2 FQNEAQ (reference sequence). The V gene lost 5 bases and the J gene lost 2 bases, with 20 bases spanning the gap. The length of the CDR3 is 17 residues. CDR3 coding DNA: TGTGCCAGCAGCCCCACCACCCCGGGACAAAACACAGATACGCAGTATTTT. It translates to CASSPTTPGQNTDTQYF. The whole variable domain, filled in from reference TRBV7-9 and TRBJ2-3, reads DTGVSQNPRHKITKRGQNVTFRCDPISEHNRLYWYRQTLGQGPEFLTYFQNEAQLEKSRLLSDRFSAERPKGSFSTLEIQRTEQGDSAMYLCASSPTTPGQNTDTQYFGPGTRLTVL.

The V call is TRBV6-4, the J call TRBJ2-6; D is uncertain. V gave up 2 bases and J gave up 0 bases, with 5 bases separating them. The V gene's germline CDR1 is MRHNA and CDR2 SNTAGT. CDR3 size: 15 residues. CDR3 sequence: CASSDPPSGANVLTF. CDR3 in DNA: TGTGCCAGCAGTGACCCCCCCTCTGGGGCCAACGTCCTGACTTTC.

The chain is built from TRBV19 and TRBJ2-1, with D hard to call. Trimming cost V 4 bases and J 5 bases, with 15 bases left between them. The CDR3 totals 15 residues. CDR1 is LNHDA and CDR2 is SQIVND in the germline V gene (reference sequence). The CDR3 here is CASSTDPGSHNEQFF. For the CDR3, the DNA is TGTGCCAGTAGTACGGACCCCGGGTCTCACAATGAGCAGTTCTTC.

The chain combines TRBV9 with TRBJ1-6, with D perhaps matching TRBD1 (6 bases). The CDR3 length is 12 residues. Looked up from germline, CDR1 is SGDLS and CDR2 is YYNGEE. V was pared by 3 bases and J by 15 bases, with 13 bases between. The CDR3: CASSGNGQLLHF. The CDR3 DNA reads TGTGCCAGCAGCGGGAATGGACAGCTCCTCCACTTT.

The V and J genes are TRBV11-3 and TRBJ2-3, with D hard to call. Looked up from germline, CDR1 is SGHNT and CDR2 is YENEEA. Trimming removed 1 base at V and 3 bases at J, with 8 bases between. The CDR3 has 14 amino acids. This CDR3 is CASSLVFGTDTQYF. The CDR3 nucleotides read TGTGCCAGCAGCTTAGTCTTTGGGACAGATACGCAGTATTTT.

The chain carries TRBV9 and TRBJ2-2; D is tentatively TRBD1 or TRBD2 (5 bases each). V lost 1 base to trimming and J lost 0 bases, with 10 bases between them. CDR1 is SGDLS, CDR2 YYNGEE, per germline. The CDR3 consists of 16 residues. CDR3 in DNA: TGTGCCAGCAGCGTAAGGTCGGGACCGAACACCGGGGAGCTGTTTTTT. This gives the protein CASSVRSGPNTGELFF.

The chain has TRBV5-6 and TRBJ2-7; 10 bases match TRBD2. V shed 0 bases, J shed 10 bases, and the junction held 13 bases outside the gene matches. The CDR3 runs to 16 residues. Germline V gene data show CDR1 as SGHDT and CDR2 as YYEEEE. CDR3 sequence reads: CASSLEARLAGAEQYF. CDR3 DNA sequence: TGTGCCAGCAGCTTGGAGGCTAGGCTAGCGGGAGCGGAACAGTACTTC.